The entry that follows covers one T cell receptor beta chain sequence. Its antigen is still unknown. These data come from a study of OX40 agonist ivuxolimab in advanced cancers. Whole-study findings and limits: Among the lowest peripheral clonal expansion occurred in 0.1-3.0 mg/kg partial responders. Relative to CD4+, CD8+ T cells held more expanded clones on average.

The V end lost 4 bases, the J end lost 5 bases, and 10 bases lay between the germline ends. This CDR3 is built from 13 residues. Looked up from germline, CDR1 is MNHNY and CDR2 is SVGAGI (reference sequence). Drawing of blood for sampling happened at baseline, at cycle 4 day 1, and at cycle 7 day 1. Method: immunoSEQ multiplex PCR; TCRdb's copy keeps in-frame clones and lacks some. The data show approximately 73,000 clones, 85% to 90% seen once. J is TRBJ2-3 and V is TRBV6-6, with a weak D call TRBD1 (6 bases). The material sequenced was CD4+ or CD8+ T cells sorted from blood, taken in a trial of the OX40 agonist ivuxolimab. The TCR originated in an adult with an advanced solid tumor such as melanoma, head and neck, liver or kidney cancer. The DNA of the CDR3 is TGTGCCAGCAGTTCCCTCAGGGGAGATACGCAGTATTTT. Translation: CASSSLRGDTQYF.